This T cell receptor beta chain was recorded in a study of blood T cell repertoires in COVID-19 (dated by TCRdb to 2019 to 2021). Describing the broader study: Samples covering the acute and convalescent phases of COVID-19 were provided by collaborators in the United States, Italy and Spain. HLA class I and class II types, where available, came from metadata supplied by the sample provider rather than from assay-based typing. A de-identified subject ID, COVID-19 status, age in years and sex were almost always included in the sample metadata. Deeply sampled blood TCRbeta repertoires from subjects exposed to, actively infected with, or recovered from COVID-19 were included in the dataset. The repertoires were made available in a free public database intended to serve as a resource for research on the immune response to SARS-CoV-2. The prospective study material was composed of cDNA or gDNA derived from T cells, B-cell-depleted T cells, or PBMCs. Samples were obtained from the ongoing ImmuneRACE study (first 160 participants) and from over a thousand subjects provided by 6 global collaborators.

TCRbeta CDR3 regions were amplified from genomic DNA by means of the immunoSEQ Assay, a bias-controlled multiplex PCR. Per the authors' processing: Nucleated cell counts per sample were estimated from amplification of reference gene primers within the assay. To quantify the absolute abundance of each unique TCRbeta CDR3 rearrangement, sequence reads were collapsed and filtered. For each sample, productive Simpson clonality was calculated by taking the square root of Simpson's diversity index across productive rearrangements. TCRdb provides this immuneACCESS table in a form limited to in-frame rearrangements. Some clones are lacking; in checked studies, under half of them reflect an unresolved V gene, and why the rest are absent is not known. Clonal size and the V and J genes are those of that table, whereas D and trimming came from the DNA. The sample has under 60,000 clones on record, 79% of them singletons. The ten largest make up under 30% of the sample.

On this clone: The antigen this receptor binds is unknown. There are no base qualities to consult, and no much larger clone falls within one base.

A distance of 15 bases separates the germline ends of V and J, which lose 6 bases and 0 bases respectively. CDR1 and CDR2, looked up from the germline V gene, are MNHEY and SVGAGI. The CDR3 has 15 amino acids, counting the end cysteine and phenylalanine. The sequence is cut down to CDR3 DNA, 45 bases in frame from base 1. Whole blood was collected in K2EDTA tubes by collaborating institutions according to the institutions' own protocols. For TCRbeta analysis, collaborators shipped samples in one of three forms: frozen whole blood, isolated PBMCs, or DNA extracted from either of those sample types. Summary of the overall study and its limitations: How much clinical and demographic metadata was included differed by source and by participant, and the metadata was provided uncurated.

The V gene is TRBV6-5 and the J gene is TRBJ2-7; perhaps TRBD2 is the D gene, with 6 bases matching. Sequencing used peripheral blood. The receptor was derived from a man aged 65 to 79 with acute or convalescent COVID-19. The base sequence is TGTGCCAGCAGGGATGAAGGGAGGATCTCCTACGAGCAGTACTTC. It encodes CASRDEGRISYEQYF.